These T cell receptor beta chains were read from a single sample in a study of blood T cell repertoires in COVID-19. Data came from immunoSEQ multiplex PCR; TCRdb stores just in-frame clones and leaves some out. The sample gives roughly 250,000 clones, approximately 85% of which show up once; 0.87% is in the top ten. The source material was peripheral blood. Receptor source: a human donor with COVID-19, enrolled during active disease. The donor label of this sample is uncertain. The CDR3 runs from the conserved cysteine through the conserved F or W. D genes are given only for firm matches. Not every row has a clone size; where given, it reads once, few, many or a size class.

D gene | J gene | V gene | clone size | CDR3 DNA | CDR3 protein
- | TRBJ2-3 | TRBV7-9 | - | TGTGCCAGCAGCTTACAGGGCCGGGATACGCAGTATTTT | CASSLQGRDTQYF
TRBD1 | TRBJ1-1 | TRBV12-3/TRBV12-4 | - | TGTGCCAGCAGAAGACAGGGGAACACTGAAGCTTTCTTT | CASRRQGNTEAFF
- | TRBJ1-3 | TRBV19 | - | TGTGCCAGTAGTATAGTTCCAGGGGAGAGCGGAAACACCATATATTTT | CASSIVPGESGNTIYF
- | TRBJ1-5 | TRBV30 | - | TGTGCCTGGAGTGTACAGGTAGGGCGACAGCCCCAGCATTTT | CAWSVQVGRQPQHF
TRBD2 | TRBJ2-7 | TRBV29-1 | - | TGCAGCGTTGGTATCCGGGAGGCCCGCTACGAGCAGTACTTC | CSVGIREARYEQYF
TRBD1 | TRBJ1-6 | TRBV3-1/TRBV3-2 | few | TGTGCCAGCAGCCAAGGGACAGGGGGCTTTAATTCACCCCTCCACTTT | CASSQGTGGFNSPLHF
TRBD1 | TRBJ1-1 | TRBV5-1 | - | TGCGCCAGCAGCCCCCGGGACAGGGAAACTGAAGCTTTCTTT | CASSPRDRETEAFF
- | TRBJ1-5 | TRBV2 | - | TGTGCCAGCAGCTTAACGGGAAATAGCAATCAGCCCCAGCATTTT | CASSLTGNSNQPQHF
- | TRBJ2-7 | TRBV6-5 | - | TGTGCCAGCAGTTACCGTGGGCACAGCTCCTACGAGCAGTACTTC | CASSYRGHSSYEQYF
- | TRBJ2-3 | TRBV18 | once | TGTGCCAGCTCACCACCAGACAGGAGCACAGATACGCAGTATTTT | CASSPPDRSTDTQYF
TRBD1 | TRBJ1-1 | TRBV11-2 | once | TGTGCCAGCAGCTTAGGGACAGGGAGGGGCACTGAAGCTTTCTTT | CASSLGTGRGTEAFF
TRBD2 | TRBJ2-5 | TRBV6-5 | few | TGTGCCATCATGGGCGGGAGCGGGAGGGGGGAGACCCAGTACTTC | CAIMGGSGRGETQYF
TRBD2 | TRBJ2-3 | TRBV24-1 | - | TGTGCCACCAGTGATTACAAGACTAGCGTGGAAGGGACAGATACGCAGTATTTT | CATSDYKTSVEGTDTQYF
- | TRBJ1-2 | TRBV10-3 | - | TGTGCCATCACAGGCCAGGGTGACTATGGCTACACCTTC | CAITGQGDYGYTF
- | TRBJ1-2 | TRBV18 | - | TGTGCCAGCTCACTCTCAGAGGACTATGGCTACACCTTC | CASSLSEDYGYTF
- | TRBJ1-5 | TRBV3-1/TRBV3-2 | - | TGTGCCAGCAGCCAATCTTACGGGAATCAGCCCCAGCATTTT | CASSQSYGNQPQHF
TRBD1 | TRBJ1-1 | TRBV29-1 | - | TGCAGCGTTGTGCAGTCAGGGGGAGGCACTGAAGCTTTCTTT | CSVVQSGGGTEAFF
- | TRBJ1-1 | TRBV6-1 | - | TGTGCCAGCAGTGAATTAGGGACTAGGATGGGCACTGAAGCTTTCTTT | CASSELGTRMGTEAFF
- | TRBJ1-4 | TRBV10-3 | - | TGTGCCATCAGTGAGGGTGTGGCTGAAAAACTGTTTTTT | CAISEGVAEKLFF
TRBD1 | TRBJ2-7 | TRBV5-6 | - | TGTGCCAGCAGCTTGGTCGACAGGGGATATAATGAGCAGTACTTC | CASSLVDRGYNEQYF
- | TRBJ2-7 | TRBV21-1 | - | TGTGCCAGCAGCGTCGCGGGCGAATCCTACGAGCAGTACTTC | CASSVAGESYEQYF
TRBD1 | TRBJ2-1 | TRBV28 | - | TGTGCCAGCAGTGTGTCCGGGACAGGGGATCCCGAGCAGTTCTTC | CASSVSGTGDPEQFF
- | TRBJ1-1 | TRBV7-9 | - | TGTGCCAGCAGCTTAAGACTTGGAGAGGGCACTGAAGCTTTCTTT | CASSLRLGEGTEAFF
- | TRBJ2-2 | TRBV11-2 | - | TGTGCCAGCAGCTTAGCGGGTACGAACACCGGGGAGCTGTTTTTT | CASSLAGTNTGELFF
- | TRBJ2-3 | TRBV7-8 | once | TGTGCCAGCAGCTTAGGGACTAGCACAGATACGCAGTATTTT | CASSLGTSTDTQYF
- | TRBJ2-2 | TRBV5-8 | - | TGTGCCAGCAGCTTGGCCAGGGCGTGGACCGGGGAGCTGTTTTTT | CASSLARAWTGELFF
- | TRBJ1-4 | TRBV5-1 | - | TGCGCCAGCAGACGGGGTGCTAATGAAAAACTGTTTTTT | CASRRGANEKLFF
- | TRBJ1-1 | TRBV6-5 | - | TGTGCCAGCATTAGAATGGTCGTGGGCTTTGAAGCTTTCTTT | CASIRMVVGFEAFF
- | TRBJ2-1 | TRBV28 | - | TGTGCCAGCAGGCGGACAGGGAGGGAGGAGCAGTTCTTC | CASRRTGREEQFF
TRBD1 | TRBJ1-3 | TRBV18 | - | TGTGCCAGCTCACCCGACAGGGGTTCTGGAAACACCATATATTTT | CASSPDRGSGNTIYF
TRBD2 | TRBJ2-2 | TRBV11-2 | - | TGTGCCAGCAGCTACCGGGGGGTGGGCACCGGGGAGCTGTTTTTT | CASSYRGVGTGELFF
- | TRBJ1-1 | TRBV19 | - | TGTGCCAGTACACAGGGACCGAACACTGAAGCTTTCTTT | CASTQGPNTEAFF
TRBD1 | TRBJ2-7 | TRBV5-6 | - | TGTGCCAGCAGCTTGGGAACAGGGGGACCCTACGAGCAGTACTTC | CASSLGTGGPYEQYF
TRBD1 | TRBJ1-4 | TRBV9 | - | TGTGCCAGCAGCGATCCGGGACAGGGGAACGAAAAACTGTTTTTT | CASSDPGQGNEKLFF
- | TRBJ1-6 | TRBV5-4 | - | TGTGCCAGCAGCTTGGAAAGGGGTGTTTCACCCCTCCACTTT | CASSLERGVSPLHF
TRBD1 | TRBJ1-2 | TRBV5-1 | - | TGCGCCAGCAGCTCGCCGACAGGGGGGAGGTATGGCTACACCTTC | CASSSPTGGRYGYTF
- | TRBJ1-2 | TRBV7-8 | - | TGTGCCAGCAGTTTCACATTTAGGGGCTATGGCTACACCTTC | CASSFTFRGYGYTF
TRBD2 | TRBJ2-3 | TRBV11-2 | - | TGTGCCAGCAGCTTAGTGAGCGGGATCCGCACAGATACGCAGTATTTT | CASSLVSGIRTDTQYF
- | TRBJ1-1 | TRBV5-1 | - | TGCGCCAGCAGCTTGTCCCAGACTATGAACACTGAAGCTTTCTTT | CASSLSQTMNTEAFF
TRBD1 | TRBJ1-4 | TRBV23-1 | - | TGCGCCAGCGACGGACAGGGGGCTAACGATGAAAAACTGTTTTTT | CASDGQGANDEKLFF